This TCR beta chain was sequenced in a study of cytomegalovirus exposure and HLA in healthy donors. The PCR made use of 60 Vbeta and 13 Jbeta primers. The table came from immunoSEQ multiplex PCR; TCRdb's copy has only in-frame clones and leaves some out. The data show around 100,000 clones, roughly 66% seen once. As concerns this clone: The antigen remains undetermined.

The study, taken as a whole, reports: In a later analysis, common viral pathogens appeared linked to several of the most significant clusters. Available immune exposure information was restricted to CMV serostatus only. Among CMV-associated TCR beta chains, most appeared HLA-restricted in a later analysis.

Sample: PBMCs. The sequence was obtained from a woman aged 45-60 years in good health and CMV-seronegative.

Here the CDR3 DNA reads TGCGCCAGCACCCCGGGACAGGCTCAGCAGACCCAGTACTTC. It specifies CASTPGQAQQTQYF. The J gene is TRBJ2-5, the V gene TRBV5-1; TRBD1 aligns across 8 bases. This CDR3 has 14 residues. V lost 6 bases and J lost 6; bases outside the gene matches: 10. Germline loops: CDR1 SGHRS, CDR2 YFSETQ.